Following are 30 T cell receptor beta chains from one sample sequenced in a study of blood T cell repertoires in COVID-19. Some clones are missing from TCRdb's copy, which holds only in-frame ones; the method was immunoSEQ multiplex PCR. The sample comprises 25,000 or so clones, about 90% of which are singletons, and about 3% rests with the top ten. The sample comprised peripheral blood. These receptors were taken from a human donor in a cohort sampled during active COVID-19.

The sample holds a few counts of this clone. The CDR3 is CASSLPYRETGELFF. CDR3 DNA: TGTGCCAGCAGCTTGCCGTATAGAGAAACCGGGGAGCTGTTTTTT. The genes are TRBV7-6 and TRBJ2-2; D gene unclear. V was pared by 3 bases and J by 5 bases, with 13 bases between. This CDR3 region has 15 residues. Germline values: CDR1 SGHVS, CDR2 FNYEAQ.

V and J are TRBV15 and TRBJ1-3; TRBD1 matches at 7 bases. The CDR3 spans 17 residues. The V gene end was trimmed by 5 bases and the J gene end by 0 bases; junction bases not matched to a gene: 10. In germline, CDR1 is LNHNV, CDR2 YYDKDF (reference sequence). CDR3 sequence: CATSPSEGQISGNTIYF. CDR3 nucleotides: TGTGCCACCAGCCCCTCGGAGGGACAGATCTCTGGAAACACCATATATTTT.

The chain uses TRBV7-2 and TRBJ2-5; D is unclear. V was cut by 2 bases and J by 5 bases, with 15 bases left in between. The CDR3 is 15 residues long. The V gene's germline CDR1 is SGHTA and CDR2 FQGNSA. CDR3 sequence reads: CASSLPAEDWETQYF. CDR3 in DNA: TGTGCCAGCAGCTTACCGGCAGAAGACTGGGAGACCCAGTACTTC.

The CDR3 reads CASSLTGGVWETQYF. CDR3 sequence (DNA): TGTGCCAGCAGCTTAACAGGAGGGGTGTGGGAGACCCAGTACTTC. The chain has TRBV11-2 and TRBJ2-5; D is perhaps TRBD2 (6 bases). V lost 2 bases and J 5 bases, leaving 15 bases between the germline ends. The V gene's germline CDR1 is SGHAT and CDR2 FQNNGV. The CDR3 runs to 15 residues.

This clone occurred a few times. This chain uses TRBV3-1 (or the pseudogene TRBV3-2) with TRBJ2-7; 10 nucleotides align to TRBD1. The germline V gene has CDR1 LGHDT and CDR2 YNNKEL (reference sequence). The CDR3 is 14 amino acids. Trimming removed 6 bases from V and 6 bases from J; junction bases left unmatched: 8. DNA of the CDR3: TGTGCCAGCAGTCCTCGGGACAGGGGATTCGAGCAGTACTTC. Translated: CASSPRDRGFEQYF.

V and J are TRBV11-2 and TRBJ2-1; weak D call: TRBD2 (6 bases). Germline CDR1 reads SGHAT; CDR2 reads FQNNGV. CDR3 length: 17 amino acids. The V gene lost 0 bases and the J gene lost 8 bases, with 20 bases spanning the gap. The CDR3 nucleotides are TGTGCCAGCAGCTTAGATTTGGAGGGTGGGCGGAGGGATGAGCAGTTCTTC. Translated, it gives CASSLDLEGGRRDEQFF.

The V gene is TRBV5-6, the J gene TRBJ1-6; TRBD1 is a possible D gene (6 bases). CDR1 is SGHDT, CDR2 YYEEEE, per germline. CDR3 length equals 15 residues. V lost 0 bases, J lost 9 bases, and 13 bases lay in between. The CDR3 protein is CASSLGGPAVSPLHF. The CDR3 DNA reads as TGTGCCAGCAGCTTGGGGGGGCCTGCCGTTTCACCCCTCCACTTT.

Details on this clone: Other DNA sequences of this sample code for an identical CDR3. The chain has TRBV20-1 and TRBJ2-1; 9 nucleotides align to TRBD2. The V segment lost 3 bases and the J segment 4 bases; nucleotides outside the gene matches: 1. The CDR3 is 13 residues long. The germline V gene encodes CDR1 DFQATT and CDR2 SNEGSKA (reference sequence). This CDR3 reads CSASLAGYNEQFF. Here the CDR3 DNA reads TGCAGTGCTAGTCTAGCGGGATACAATGAGCAGTTCTTC.

The V call is TRBV28, the J call TRBJ1-2; 7 nucleotides line up with TRBD1. V gave up 5 bases and J gave up 2 bases; unmatched junction bases: 5. Germline loops: CDR1 MDHEN, CDR2 SYDVKM. The CDR3 sequence is 14 residues long. The CDR3 is CASSPGTENYGYTF. CDR3 nucleotides: TGTGCCAGCAGTCCCGGGACAGAAAACTATGGCTACACCTTC.

The chain joins TRBV10-3 to TRBJ1-5, with D unresolved. This CDR3 has 15 amino acids. Between the trimmed V and J ends, which lost 3 bases and 4 bases, there was a span of 13 bases. In germline, CDR1 is ENHRY, CDR2 SYGVKD. The CDR3 region is CAISEGGSLNQPQHF. CDR3 DNA: TGTGCCATCAGTGAAGGCGGGAGCCTTAATCAGCCCCAGCATTTT.

The chain is built from TRBV2 and TRBJ2-5; possible D gene TRBD2, 6 bases. The CDR3 length is 13 residues. CDR1 and CDR2 from the germline V gene are SNHLY and FYNNEI. V was pared by 5 bases and J by 4 bases, with 11 bases between. The CDR3 DNA sequence: TGTGCCAGCAGTTTTTACGGGGGAGAGACCCAGTACTTC. Amino acids: CASSFYGGETQYF.

The chain is built from TRBV6-4 and TRBJ2-4; D not certain. This CDR3 comprises 12 residues. The V gene's germline CDR1 is MRHNA and CDR2 SNTAGT. V was cut by 2 bases and J by 11 bases, with 10 bases left in between. The CDR3 loop is CASSDTHIVQYF. The CDR3, as DNA: TGTGCCAGCAGTGACACACACATTGTTCAGTACTTC.

J is TRBJ1-5 and V is TRBV4-1; D is undetermined. The V and J ends lost 2 bases and 2 bases respectively, with 10 bases between them. The CDR3 consists of 15 residues. The germline CDR1 and CDR2 sequences are MGHRA and YSYEKL. The chain's CDR3 is CASSQTVVGNQPQHF. The CDR3 nucleotides are TGCGCCAGCAGCCAAACTGTGGTGGGCAATCAGCCCCAGCATTTT.

The V call is TRBV10-1, the J call TRBJ2-1, with 8 bases aligning to TRBD1. This CDR3 is built from 14 residues. The V segment lost 2 bases and the J segment 7 bases; nucleotides outside the gene matches: 4. Germline V gene data show CDR1 as WNHNN and CDR2 as SYGVQD (reference sequence). The CDR3 loop reads CASSEGQGGNEQFF. CDR3 nucleotide sequence: TGCGCCAGCAGTGAGGGACAGGGTGGGAATGAGCAGTTCTTC.

The V call is TRBV6-5, the J call TRBJ1-1; the D is unclear. The CDR3 has 13 amino acids. V lost 11 bases to trimming and J lost 0 bases, with 13 bases between them. CDR1 MNHEY and CDR2 SVGAGI come from the germline V gene. The DNA for the CDR3 is TGTGCCCTCCTCCAGAAAATGAACACTGAAGCTTTCTTT. It encodes CALLQKMNTEAFF.

V and J are TRBV29-1 and TRBJ2-5; the D gene is possibly TRBD2 (5 bases). CDR3 length equals 12 residues. Trimming stripped 4 bases from V and 5 bases from J, with 11 bases between. Germline V gene sequence: CDR1 SQVTM, CDR2 ANQGSEA. CDR3 bases: TGCAGCGTTGGGGAGAGGCGGGAGACCCAGTACTTC. Its protein product is CSVGERRETQYF.

This chain uses TRBV20-1 with TRBJ2-3; D unclear. Trimming cost V 3 bases and J 3 bases, with 10 bases left between them. This CDR3 contains 13 residues. Germline V gene data show CDR1 as DFQATT and CDR2 as SNEGSKA (reference sequence). CDR3 in amino acids: CSASPPETDTQYF. The DNA for the CDR3 is TGCAGTGCTAGTCCCCCAGAAACAGATACGCAGTATTTT.

The V call is TRBV30, the J call TRBJ1-2, with 7 positions matching TRBD1. The germline gives CDR1 GTSNPN, CDR2 SVGIG (reference sequence). The length of the CDR3 is 13 residues. Trimming took 0 bases from V and 4 from J; bases not matched to a gene: 2. CDR3: CAWSVQGSYGYTF. The CDR3 coding sequence is TGTGCCTGGAGTGTACAGGGGAGCTATGGCTACACCTTC.

This clone has a single count. This chain uses TRBV11-2 with TRBJ2-7; TRBD2 matches at 8 bases. Trimming at V came to 1 base and at J to 2 bases, leaving 1 base not matched to a gene. Germline CDR1 is SGHAT and CDR2 is FQNNGV. CDR3 size: 14 residues. CDR3 region: CASSLVGLAYEQYF. The DNA for the CDR3 is TGTGCCAGCAGCTTAGTGGGACTAGCCTACGAGCAGTACTTC.

The chain combines TRBV11-1 with TRBJ2-1; the match to TRBD2 covers 7 bases. Losses at the gene ends were 5 bases for V and 4 bases for J; bases not matched to a gene: 8. Germline assignment: CDR1 SGHAT and CDR2 FQDESV (reference sequence). This CDR3 comprises 15 residues. The CDR3: CASSPPGLPYNEQFF. Written as DNA, the CDR3 is TGTGCCAGCAGCCCTCCGGGACTACCATACAATGAGCAGTTCTTC.

The chain has TRBV28 and TRBJ2-3; 7 bases match TRBD2. The ends lost 5 bases at V and 2 bases at J; junction bases unmatched: 7. This CDR3 contains 15 residues. Germline CDR1 is MDHEN and CDR2 is SYDVKM. The CDR3 reads CASSKGTTNTDTQYF. The CDR3, as DNA: TGTGCCAGCAGTAAAGGGACTACGAACACAGATACGCAGTATTTT. Full variable domain (outside the CDR3, taken from reference TRBV28 and TRBJ2-3): DVKVTQSSRYLVKRTGEKVFLECVQDMDHENMFWYRQDPGLGLRLIYFSYDVKMKEKGDIPEGYSVSREKKERFSLILESASTNQTSMYLCASSKGTTNTDTQYFGPGTRLTVL.

This chain links TRBV29-1 with TRBJ1-1; D is unresolved. Germline CDR1 reads SQVTM; CDR2 reads ANQGSEA. The CDR3 is made up of 11 amino acids. The V and J ends lost 6 bases and 5 bases respectively, with 10 bases between them. The CDR3 spells CSVKPGTEAFF. The CDR3 DNA follows: TGCAGCGTCAAACCGGGGACTGAAGCTTTCTTT.

The rearrangement links TRBV9 to TRBJ2-1, with D possibly being TRBD2 (5 bases). Trimming removed 3 bases at V and 6 bases at J, with 19 bases between. The CDR3 length is 16 residues. Germline V gene lookup returns CDR1 SGDLS and CDR2 YYNGEE. The CDR3 DNA reads as TGTGCCAGCAGCGCCCCAGGACTCCTAAGCGGCAATGAGCAGTTCTTC. Amino acid sequence: CASSAPGLLSGNEQFF.

In DNA form, the CDR3 reads TGTGCCAGCAGCCGGACGGGGAACTATGGCTACACCTTC. Amino acid sequence: CASSRTGNYGYTF. V and J are TRBV9 and TRBJ1-2; no definite D call. V lost 4 bases and J 2 bases, leaving 9 bases between the germline ends. Germline CDR1 is SGDLS and CDR2 is YYNGEE. CDR3 length: 13 amino acids.

This rearrangement joins TRBV7-3 to TRBJ2-1; 7 bases are shared with TRBD1. The germline gives CDR1 SGHTA, CDR2 FQGTGA. The length of the CDR3 is 14 residues. Germline trimming cut 5 bases from V and 2 bases from J; bases unmatched to any gene: 3. Here the CDR3 reads CASSPGQAYNEQFF. The CDR3 region has the DNA TGTGCCAGCAGCCCCGGACAGGCCTACAATGAGCAGTTCTTC.

The chain uses TRBV6-5 and TRBJ1-2; D remains unclear. The CDR3 loop spans 14 amino acids. The germline V gene encodes CDR1 MNHEY and CDR2 SVGAGI. V was shortened by 9 bases and J by 7 bases, with 21 bases between the two germline ends. CDR3 sequence: CASASAVAASGYTF. For the CDR3, the DNA is TGTGCCAGTGCATCGGCGGTGGCAGCGAGTGGCTACACCTTC.

This chain joins TRBV2 and TRBJ1-4; unclear D gene. Germline V lookup: CDR1 SNHLY, CDR2 FYNNEI. The V end was cut by 7 bases, the J end by 10 bases, with 22 bases between. The CDR3 is 15 amino acids. The CDR3 DNA reads TGTGCCAGCACCCCACGAGAGGGCGGGTCGGGAAAACTGTTTTTT. Residues: CASTPREGGSGKLFF.

The gene calls are TRBV11-2 and TRBJ1-5; 10 nucleotides match TRBD1. Germline assignment: CDR1 SGHAT and CDR2 FQNNGV. The CDR3 is 18 residues long. V dropped 2 bases and J dropped 2; count of bases not matched to a gene: 9. Here the CDR3 reads CASSLPSRQGARNQPQHF. In nucleotides, the CDR3 is TGTGCCAGCAGCTTACCAAGCAGACAGGGGGCGCGCAATCAGCCCCAGCATTTT.

This rearrangement joins TRBV6-1 to TRBJ2-5, with 10 bases lining up with TRBD1. CDR1 and CDR2 (germline): MNHNS, SASEGT. V lost 3 bases, J lost 7 bases, and 14 bases stayed unmatched. The CDR3 totals 17 residues. CDR3 in DNA: TGTGCCAGCAGTGATTGGGGACAGGGGCCGCCGGGTTTGACCCAGTACTTC. Its translation is CASSDWGQGPPGLTQYF.

The V and J genes are TRBV30 and TRBJ1-5; D not certain. Trimming stripped 5 bases from V and 3 bases from J, with 14 bases between. CDR1 is GTSNPN, CDR2 SVGIG, per germline (reference sequence). This CDR3 is 14 amino acids long. CDR3 protein: CAWSHHANNQPQHF. The CDR3 DNA is TGTGCCTGGTCCCATCATGCGAACAATCAGCCCCAGCATTTT. Combining the CDR3 with reference TRBV30 and TRBJ1-5 gives the whole variable domain SQTIHQWPATLVQPVGSPLSLECTVEGTSNPNLYWYRQAAGRGLQLLFYSVGIGQISSEVPQNLSASRPQDRQFILSSKKLLLSDSGFYLCAWSHHANNQPQHFGDGTRLSIL.